This is a list of T cell receptor beta chains from one sample in a study of cytomegalovirus exposure and HLA in healthy donors. Sequenced by immunoSEQ multiplex PCR; TCRdb stores in-frame clones only, minus some. The sample records 170,000 or so clones, around 80% being singletons. Sequencing was performed on PBMCs. The receptor source for this set is a male donor in good health and CMV-seropositive. Both conserved end residues are part of each CDR3. The D gene is left open where the match is weak. The size field is filled for only some rows; it gives once, few, many or a size class.

D: .; J: TRBJ1-4; V: TRBV14; size: .; CDR3: CASSQAGMRAHEKLFF; DNA: TGTGCCAGCAGCCAAGCCGGGATGCGAGCCCATGAAAAACTGTTTTTT
D: .; J: TRBJ1-1; V: TRBV5-1; size: .; CDR3: CASSLSSGNSNTEAFF; DNA: TGCGCCAGCAGCTTAAGCTCCGGGAATTCGAACACTGAAGCTTTCTTT
D: TRBD2; J: TRBJ2-5; V: TRBV25-1; size: .; CDR3: CASSERLAGGETQYF; DNA: TGTGCCAGCAGTGAACGACTAGCGGGAGGAGAGACCCAGTACTTC
D: .; J: TRBJ1-5; V: TRBV7-9; size: .; CDR3: CASSDRYSNQPQHF; DNA: TGTGCCAGCAGCGATCGGTATAGCAATCAGCCCCAGCATTTT
D: TRBD1; J: TRBJ1-2; V: TRBV29-1; size: .; CDR3: CSADRAYGYTF; DNA: TGCAGCGCGGACAGGGCCTATGGCTACACCTTC
D: .; J: TRBJ2-3; V: TRBV7-9; size: .; CDR3: CASSLLGGSTDTQYF; DNA: TGTGCCAGCAGCCTCCTTGGCGGGAGCACAGATACGCAGTATTTT
D: TRBD1; J: TRBJ1-5; V: TRBV15; size: few; CDR3: CATSRDLGHRGLGGNQPQHF; DNA: TGTGCCACCAGCAGAGATTTGGGACACAGGGGGCTCGGGGGCAATCAGCCCCAGCATTTT
D: .; J: TRBJ2-5; V: TRBV5-6; size: .; CDR3: CASSLGAGAGRQETQYF; DNA: TGTGCCAGCAGCTTGGGGGCAGGAGCAGGGCGTCAAGAGACCCAGTACTTC
D: TRBD2; J: TRBJ2-1; V: TRBV7-3; size: .; CDR3: CASSTQLAGARNEQFF; DNA: TGTGCCAGCAGCACCCAACTAGCGGGAGCTCGCAATGAGCAGTTCTTC
D: TRBD1; J: TRBJ2-2; V: TRBV11-2; size: .; CDR3: CASSRLTGTGELFF; DNA: TGTGCCAGCAGCCGCCTGACAGGGACCGGGGAGCTGTTTTTT
D: .; J: TRBJ1-1; V: TRBV11-3; size: .; CDR3: CASSLIGTEAFF; DNA: TGTGCCAGCAGCTTGATCGGGACTGAAGCTTTCTTT
D: TRBD1; J: TRBJ1-5; V: TRBV7-8; size: .; CDR3: CASSPTGTGVHQPQHF; DNA: TGTGCCAGCAGTCCTACCGGGACAGGCGTCCATCAGCCCCAGCATTTT
D: .; J: TRBJ1-5; V: TRBV27; size: once; CDR3: CASSLQNSNQPQHF; DNA: TGTGCCAGCAGTCTACAGAATAGCAATCAGCCCCAGCATTTT
D: TRBD1; J: TRBJ2-4; V: TRBV5-1; size: .; CDR3: CASSLAGTGNFARNIQYF; DNA: TGCGCCAGCAGCTTGGCCGGGACAGGGAACTTCGCGAGAAACATTCAGTACTTC
D: .; J: TRBJ1-5; V: TRBV6-1; size: .; CDR3: CASSGQQGMSQPQHF; DNA: TGTGCCAGCAGTGGACAACAGGGAATGAGTCAGCCCCAGCATTTT
D: .; J: TRBJ2-7; V: TRBV4-2; size: .; CDR3: CASSQARSTGSEQYF; DNA: TGTGCCAGCAGCCAAGCTAGATCCACAGGCTCCGAGCAGTACTTC
D: TRBD2; J: TRBJ2-1; V: TRBV27; size: .; CDR3: CASSFRRTSGRTAYNEQFF; DNA: TGTGCCAGCAGTTTCCGTCGGACTAGCGGGAGGACTGCCTACAATGAGCAGTTCTTC
D: TRBD1; J: TRBJ1-5; V: TRBV19; size: .; CDR3: CASSKQGAGQPQHF; DNA: TGTGCCAGTAGTAAACAGGGGGCGGGTCAGCCCCAGCATTTT
D: .; J: TRBJ2-1; V: TRBV25-1; size: .; CDR3: CASSPRGGNEQFF; DNA: TGTGCCAGCAGCCCCCGGGGAGGCAATGAGCAGTTCTTC
D: TRBD1; J: TRBJ1-2; V: TRBV7-9; size: few; CDR3: CSSSFDRGLDGYTF; DNA: TGTTCCAGCAGCTTTGACAGGGGGCTAGATGGCTACACCTTC
D: TRBD1; J: TRBJ2-2; V: TRBV7-9; size: .; CDR3: CASSLTGTGVTGELFF; DNA: TGTGCCAGCAGCCTTACCGGGACAGGGGTCACCGGGGAGCTGTTTTTT
D: .; J: TRBJ2-3; V: TRBV5-1; size: .; CDR3: CASSLWSGSLPDTQYF; DNA: TGCGCCAGCAGCTTGTGGTCCGGGAGCCTTCCAGATACGCAGTATTTT
D: .; J: TRBJ1-1; V: TRBV27; size: once; CDR3: CASSSLSAGWMNTEAFF; DNA: TGTGCCAGCAGCTCGTTGTCGGCGGGGTGGATGAACACTGAAGCTTTCTTT
D: TRBD2; J: TRBJ2-1; V: TRBV11-1; size: .; CDR3: CASSFGTSFLGNEQFF; DNA: TGTGCCAGCAGCTTCGGGACTAGCTTCCTGGGTAATGAGCAGTTCTTC
D: TRBD1; J: TRBJ2-7; V: TRBV6-5; size: .; CDR3: CASSYSRRQGAYEQYF; DNA: TGTGCCAGCAGTTACTCGAGGAGACAGGGCGCCTACGAGCAGTACTTC
D: .; J: TRBJ2-7; V: TRBV16; size: .; CDR3: CASSPRTTDYEQYF; DNA: TGTGCCAGCAGCCCCCGGACTACGGACTACGAGCAGTACTTC
D: .; J: TRBJ1-5; V: TRBV11-2; size: .; CDR3: CASRNGTPYSNQPQHF; DNA: TGTGCCAGCAGAAATGGGACACCTTATAGCAATCAGCCCCAGCATTTT
D: .; J: TRBJ1-2; V: TRBV2; size: .; CDR3: CASRGLNYGYTF; DNA: TGTGCCAGCAGGGGCCTTAACTATGGCTACACCTTC
D: TRBD2; J: TRBJ2-7; V: TRBV9; size: .; CDR3: CASSASGTSGRNLYEQYF; DNA: TGTGCCAGCAGCGCCTCCGGGACTAGCGGGAGGAATTTGTATGAGCAGTACTTC
D: TRBD1; J: TRBJ1-2; V: TRBV10-2; size: .; CDR3: CASSLRDSVGGYTF; DNA: TGCGCCAGCAGTTTACGGGACAGCGTCGGTGGCTACACCTTC
D: TRBD2; J: TRBJ2-1; V: TRBV27; size: .; CDR3: CASRLAGEINEQFF; DNA: TGTGCCAGTAGACTAGCGGGAGAAATAAATGAGCAGTTCTTC
D: .; J: TRBJ1-5; V: TRBV18; size: once; CDR3: CASSPQTGEVQPQHF; DNA: TGTGCCAGCTCACCACAGACAGGAGAGGTACAGCCCCAGCATTTT